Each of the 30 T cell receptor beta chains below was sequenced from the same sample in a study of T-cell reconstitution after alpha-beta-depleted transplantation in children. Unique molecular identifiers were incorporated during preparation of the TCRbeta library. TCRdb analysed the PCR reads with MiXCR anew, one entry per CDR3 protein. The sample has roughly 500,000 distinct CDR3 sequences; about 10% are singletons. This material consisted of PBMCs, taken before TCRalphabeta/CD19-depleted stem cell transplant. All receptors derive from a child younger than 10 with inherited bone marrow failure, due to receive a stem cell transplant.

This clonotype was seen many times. The CDR3 region is CSVLRTREAFF. CDR3 coding DNA: TGCAGCGTTTTAAGGACACGTGAAGCTTTCTTT. V gene TRBV29-1 combines with J gene TRBJ1-1, with D maybe TRBD1 (5 bases). The germline V and J ends were trimmed by 5 bases and 7 bases, with 11 bases remaining between them. Germline loops: CDR1 SQVTM, CDR2 ANQGSEA. The CDR3 runs to 11 residues. The full variable domain, its missing parts supplied by reference TRBV29-1 and TRBJ1-1, is SAVISQKPSRDICQRGTSLTIQCQVDSQVTMMFWYRQQPGQSLTLIATANQGSEATYESGFVIDKFPISRPNLTFSTLTVSNMSPEDSSIYLCSVLRTREAFFGQGTRLTVV.

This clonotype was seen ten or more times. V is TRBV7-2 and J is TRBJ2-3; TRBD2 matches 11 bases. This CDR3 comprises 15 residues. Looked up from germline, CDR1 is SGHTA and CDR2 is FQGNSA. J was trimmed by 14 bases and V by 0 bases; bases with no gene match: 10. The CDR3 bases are TGTGCCAGCAGCTTAGCGCAGGGTAGCGGGAGGGCCGGGTATTTT. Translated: CASSLAQGSGRAGYF. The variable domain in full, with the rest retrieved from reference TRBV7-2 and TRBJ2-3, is GAGVSQSPSNKVTEKGKDVELRCDPISGHTALYWYRQSLGQGLEFLIYFQGNSAPDKSGLPSDRFSAERTGGSVSTLTIQRTQQEDSAVYLCASSLAQGSGRAGYFGPGTRLTVL.

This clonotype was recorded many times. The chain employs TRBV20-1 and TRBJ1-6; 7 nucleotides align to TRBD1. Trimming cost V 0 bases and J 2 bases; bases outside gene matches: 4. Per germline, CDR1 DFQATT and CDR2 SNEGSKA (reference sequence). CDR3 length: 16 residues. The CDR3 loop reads CSARDVDRPYNSPLHF. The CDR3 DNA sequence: TGCAGTGCTAGAGATGTGGACAGGCCCTATAATTCACCCCTCCACTTT.

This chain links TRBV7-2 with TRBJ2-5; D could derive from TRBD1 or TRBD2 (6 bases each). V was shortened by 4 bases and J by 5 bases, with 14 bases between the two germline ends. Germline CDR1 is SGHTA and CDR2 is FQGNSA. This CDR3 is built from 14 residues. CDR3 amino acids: CASSSMGGGETQYF. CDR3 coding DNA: TGTGCCAGCAGCTCAATGGGGGGCGGGGAGACCCAGTACTTC.

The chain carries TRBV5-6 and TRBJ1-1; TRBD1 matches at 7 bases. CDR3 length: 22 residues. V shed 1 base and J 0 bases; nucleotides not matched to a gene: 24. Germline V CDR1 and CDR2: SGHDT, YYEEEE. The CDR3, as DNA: TGTGCCAGCAGCTTGCGATCGACAGGGTACAATCTTATTCCGGAAATGAACACTGAAGCTTTCTTT. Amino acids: CASSLRSTGYNLIPEMNTEAFF.

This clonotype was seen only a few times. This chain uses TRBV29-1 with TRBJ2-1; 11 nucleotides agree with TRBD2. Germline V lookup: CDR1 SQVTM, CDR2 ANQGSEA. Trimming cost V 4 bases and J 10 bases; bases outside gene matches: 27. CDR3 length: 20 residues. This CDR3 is CSVALLGGDGKRLAGLEQFF. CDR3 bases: TGCAGCGTTGCTCTCCTGGGAGGGGACGGAAAACGACTAGCGGGGCTGGAGCAGTTCTTC.

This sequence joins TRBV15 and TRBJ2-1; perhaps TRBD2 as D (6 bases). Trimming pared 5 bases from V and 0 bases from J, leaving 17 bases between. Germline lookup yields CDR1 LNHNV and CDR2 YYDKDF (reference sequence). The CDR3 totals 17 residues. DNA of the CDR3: TGTGCCACCAGCGGGGGACTCCTCCCTACCTCCTACAATGAGCAGTTCTTC. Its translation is CATSGGLLPTSYNEQFF.

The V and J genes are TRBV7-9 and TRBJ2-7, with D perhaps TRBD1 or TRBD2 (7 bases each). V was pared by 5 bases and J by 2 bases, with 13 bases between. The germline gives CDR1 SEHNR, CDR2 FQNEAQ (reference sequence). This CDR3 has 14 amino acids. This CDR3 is CASSQGGVTYEQYF. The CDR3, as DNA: TGTGCCAGCAGCCAGGGGGGGGTCACCTACGAGCAGTACTTC.

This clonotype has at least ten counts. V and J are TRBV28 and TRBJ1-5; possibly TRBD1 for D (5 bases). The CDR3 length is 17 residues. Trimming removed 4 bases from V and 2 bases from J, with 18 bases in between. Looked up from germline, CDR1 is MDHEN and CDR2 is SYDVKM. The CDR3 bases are TGTGCCAGCAGTTCAGGGTTTTTCAGGTCAGGCAATCAGCCCCAGCATTTT. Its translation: CASSSGFFRSGNQPQHF.

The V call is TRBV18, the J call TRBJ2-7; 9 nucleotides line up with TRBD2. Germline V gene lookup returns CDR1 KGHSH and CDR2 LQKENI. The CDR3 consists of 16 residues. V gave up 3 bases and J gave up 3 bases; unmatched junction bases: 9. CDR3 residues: CASSPWASGIRYEQYF. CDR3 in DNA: TGTGCCAGCTCACCCTGGGCTAGCGGGATTCGCTACGAGCAGTACTTC.

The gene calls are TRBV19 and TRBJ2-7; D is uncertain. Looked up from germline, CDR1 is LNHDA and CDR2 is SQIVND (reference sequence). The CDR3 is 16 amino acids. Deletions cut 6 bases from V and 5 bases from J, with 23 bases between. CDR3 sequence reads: CASSNGFGTSTDEQYF. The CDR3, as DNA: TGTGCCAGTAGCAATGGGTTTGGTACCAGCACCGACGAGCAGTACTTC.

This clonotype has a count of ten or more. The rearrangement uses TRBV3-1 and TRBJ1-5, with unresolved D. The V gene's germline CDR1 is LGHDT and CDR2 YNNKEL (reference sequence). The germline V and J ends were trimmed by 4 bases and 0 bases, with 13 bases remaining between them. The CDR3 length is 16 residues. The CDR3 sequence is CASSLGGPYSNQPQHF. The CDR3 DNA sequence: TGTGCCAGCAGCCTTGGAGGCCCTTATAGCAATCAGCCCCAGCATTTT.

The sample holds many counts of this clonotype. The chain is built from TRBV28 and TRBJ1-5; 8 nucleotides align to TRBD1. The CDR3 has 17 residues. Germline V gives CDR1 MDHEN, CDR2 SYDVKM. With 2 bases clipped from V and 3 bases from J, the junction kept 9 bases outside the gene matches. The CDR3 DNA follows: TGTGCCAGCAGTTTAGGGGTTTTGGGACAGGACAATCAGCCCCAGCATTTT. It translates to CASSLGVLGQDNQPQHF. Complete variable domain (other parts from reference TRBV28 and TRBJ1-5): DVKVTQSSRYLVKRTGEKVFLECVQDMDHENMFWYRQDPGLGLRLIYFSYDVKMKEKGDIPEGYSVSREKKERFSLILESASTNQTSMYLCASSLGVLGQDNQPQHFGDGTRLSIL.

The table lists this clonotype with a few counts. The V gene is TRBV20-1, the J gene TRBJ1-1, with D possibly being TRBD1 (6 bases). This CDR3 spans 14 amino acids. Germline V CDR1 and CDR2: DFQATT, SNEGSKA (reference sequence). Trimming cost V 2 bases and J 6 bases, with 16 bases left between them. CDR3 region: CSARPTGTYAEAFF. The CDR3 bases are TGCAGTGCTAGACCCACCGGGACATATGCTGAAGCTTTCTTT.

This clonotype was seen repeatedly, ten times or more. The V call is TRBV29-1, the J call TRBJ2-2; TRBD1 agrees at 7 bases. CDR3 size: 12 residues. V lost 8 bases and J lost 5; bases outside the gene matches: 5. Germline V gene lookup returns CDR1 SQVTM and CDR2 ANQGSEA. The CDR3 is CSSGQPTGELFF. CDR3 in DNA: TGCAGCTCGGGACAGCCGACCGGGGAGCTGTTTTTT.

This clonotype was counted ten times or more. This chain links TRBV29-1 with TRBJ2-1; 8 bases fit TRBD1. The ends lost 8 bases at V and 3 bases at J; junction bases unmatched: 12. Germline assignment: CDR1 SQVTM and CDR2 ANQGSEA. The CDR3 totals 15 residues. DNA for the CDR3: TGCAGCCTCCAAACCGGGACAGGTGACTACAATGAGCAGTTCTTC. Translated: CSLQTGTGDYNEQFF.

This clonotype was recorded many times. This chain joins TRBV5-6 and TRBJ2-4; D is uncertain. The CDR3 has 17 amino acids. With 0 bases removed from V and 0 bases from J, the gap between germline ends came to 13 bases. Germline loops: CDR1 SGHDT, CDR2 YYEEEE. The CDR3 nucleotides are TGTGCCAGCAGCTTGGGAGTGGTTACTCTAGCCAAAAACATTCAGTACTTC. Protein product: CASSLGVVTLAKNIQYF.

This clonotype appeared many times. The CDR3 protein is CSVEAGGWHYNEQFF. CDR3 nucleotide sequence: TGCAGCGTTGAGGCGGGAGGATGGCATTACAATGAGCAGTTCTTC. The genes are TRBV29-1 and TRBJ2-1; 8 bases align to TRBD2. V trimming: 3 bases; J trimming: 4 bases; junction bases outside the gene matches: 8. The CDR3 is 15 residues long. Germline CDR1 SQVTM, CDR2 ANQGSEA.

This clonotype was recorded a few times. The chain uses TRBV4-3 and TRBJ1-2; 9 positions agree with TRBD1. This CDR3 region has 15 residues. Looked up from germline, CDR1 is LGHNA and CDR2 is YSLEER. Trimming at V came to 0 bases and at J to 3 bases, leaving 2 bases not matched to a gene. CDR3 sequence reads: CASSQERDRDYGYTF. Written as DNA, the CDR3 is TGCGCCAGCAGCCAAGAGAGGGACAGGGACTATGGCTACACCTTC.

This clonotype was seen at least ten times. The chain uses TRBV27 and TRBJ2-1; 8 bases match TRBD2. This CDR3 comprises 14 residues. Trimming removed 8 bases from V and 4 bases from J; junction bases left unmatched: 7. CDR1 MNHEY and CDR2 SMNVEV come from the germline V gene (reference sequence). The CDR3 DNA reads TGTGCCAGCTCTCAAGCGGGAGTGTACAATGAGCAGTTCTTC. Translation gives CASSQAGVYNEQFF.

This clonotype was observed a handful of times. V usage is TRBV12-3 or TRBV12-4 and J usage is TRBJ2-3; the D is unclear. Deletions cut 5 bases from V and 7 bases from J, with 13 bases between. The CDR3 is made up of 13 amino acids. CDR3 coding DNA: TGTGCCAGCAGTCTCGACTGGGTGCATACGCAGTATTTT. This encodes CASSLDWVHTQYF.

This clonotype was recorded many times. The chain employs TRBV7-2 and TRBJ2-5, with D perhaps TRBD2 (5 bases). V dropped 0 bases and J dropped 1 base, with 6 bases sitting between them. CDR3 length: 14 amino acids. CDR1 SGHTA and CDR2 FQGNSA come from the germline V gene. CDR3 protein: CASSLATSQETQYF. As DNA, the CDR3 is TGTGCCAGCAGCTTAGCAACTAGCCAAGAGACCCAGTACTTC.

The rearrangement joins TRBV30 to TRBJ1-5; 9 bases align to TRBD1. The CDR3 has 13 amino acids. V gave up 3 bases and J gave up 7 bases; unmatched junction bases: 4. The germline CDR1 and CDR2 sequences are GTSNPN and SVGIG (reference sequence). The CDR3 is CAWRGQGNQPQHF. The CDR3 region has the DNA TGTGCCTGGAGGGGACAGGGTAACCAGCCCCAGCATTTT.

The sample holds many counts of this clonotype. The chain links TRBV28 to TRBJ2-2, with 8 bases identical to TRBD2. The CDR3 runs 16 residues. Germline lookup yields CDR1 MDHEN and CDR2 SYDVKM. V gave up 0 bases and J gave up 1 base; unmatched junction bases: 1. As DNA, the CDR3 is TGTGCCAGCAGTTTATGGACTAGCGAGAACACCGGGGAGCTGTTTTTT. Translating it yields CASSLWTSENTGELFF.

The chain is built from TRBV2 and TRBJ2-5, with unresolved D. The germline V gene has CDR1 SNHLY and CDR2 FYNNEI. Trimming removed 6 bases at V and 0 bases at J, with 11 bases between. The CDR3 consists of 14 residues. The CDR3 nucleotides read TGTGCCAGCAGCCAGACGGTGGACCAAGAGACCCAGTACTTC. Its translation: CASSQTVDQETQYF.

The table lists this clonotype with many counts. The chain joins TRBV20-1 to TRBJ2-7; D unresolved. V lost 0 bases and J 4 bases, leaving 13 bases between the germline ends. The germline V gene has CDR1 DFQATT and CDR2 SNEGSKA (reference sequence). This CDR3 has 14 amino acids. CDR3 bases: TGCAGTGCTAGAGATTATCAATTCCAATACGAGCAGTACTTC. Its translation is CSARDYQFQYEQYF.

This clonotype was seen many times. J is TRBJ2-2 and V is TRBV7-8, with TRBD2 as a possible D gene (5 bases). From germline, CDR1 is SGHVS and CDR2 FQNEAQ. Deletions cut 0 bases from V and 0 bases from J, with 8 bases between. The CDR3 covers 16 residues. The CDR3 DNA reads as TGTGCCAGCAGCTTAGCGTTAGCGTCGAACACCGGGGAGCTGTTTTTT. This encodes CASSLALASNTGELFF.

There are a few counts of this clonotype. CDR3 coding DNA: TGTGCCAGCAGTTTATCGTATTCAGATACGCAGTATTTT. Translating it yields CASSLSYSDTQYF. The chain joins TRBV27 to TRBJ2-3; D uncertain. The germline V gene has CDR1 MNHEY and CDR2 SMNVEV (reference sequence). Deletions cut 0 bases from V and 4 bases from J, with 5 bases between. The CDR3 is made up of 13 amino acids.

The CDR3 reads CASSFQEVTSYEQYF. Here the CDR3 DNA reads TGTGCCAGCAGTTTTCAGGAGGTTACCTCCTACGAGCAGTACTTC. The chain combines TRBV12-3 or TRBV12-4 with TRBJ2-7, with D tentatively TRBD2 (5 bases). Between the trimmed V and J ends, which lost 3 bases and 0 bases, there was a span of 12 bases. The CDR3 consists of 15 residues.

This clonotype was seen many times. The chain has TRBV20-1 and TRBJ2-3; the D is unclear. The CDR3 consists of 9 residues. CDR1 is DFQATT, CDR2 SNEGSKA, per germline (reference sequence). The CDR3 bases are TGCAGAACCCCAGATACGCAGTATTTT. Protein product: CRTPDTQYF.